A single T cell receptor (beta chain) is shown here with its context. The antigen is undetermined. The entry originates in a study of blood T cells in healthy people across ages. CDR1 is SQVTM, CDR2 ANQGSEA, per germline. This CDR3 spans 13 amino acids. V was clipped by 3 bases and J by 3 bases; unmatched bases: 4. A J-beta primer mix and a sample-barcoded 5' primer were used in a second PCR of roughly 7 to 12 cycles. From each sample, at least 2.5 million paired-end reads containing CDR3 were obtained. TCRdb processed the 5' RACE reads anew with MiXCR; each CDR3 protein has one entry. The sample contains around 1,900,000 distinct CDR3 sequences, about two fifths of which appear only once. Whole-study results and caveats: Per-million-T-cell TCR beta diversity fell roughly linearly with age.

V gene TRBV29-1 combines with J gene TRBJ2-7; 8 nucleotides match TRBD2. Sequenced material: blood. The receptor was isolated from a human donor in good health. CDR3 in amino acids: CSVDGGGRYEQYF. The CDR3 DNA is TGCAGCGTTGATGGCGGGGGGCGCTACGAGCAGTACTTC.